The TCR beta chain described here comes from a study of T cell responses to AZD1222 COVID-19 vaccine. Overall study: It was second doses at about 4 or about 12 weeks that were pooled.

Sequenced by immunoSEQ multiplex PCR; TCRdb stores in-frame clones only, minus some. The sample holds fewer than 200,000 clones, around 90% seen once. General observations from the study: The sample set comprised mostly white British donors with more females, and clonal diversity was possibly underestimated. An increase in Spike-specific TCR breadth and depth was observed after two AZD1222 doses. The repertoires were collected only after the peak T cell response.

Germline CDR1 and CDR2: SGHAT and FQNNGV. V dropped 0 bases and J dropped 0 bases, with 8 bases sitting between them. CDR3 length: 15 residues. In regard to this clone: No antigen is known for it.

Sequencing used peripheral blood, obtained on day 0 of AZD1222 vaccination. The genes are TRBV11-2 and TRBJ1-1; no reliable D call. This clonotype was obtained from an adult in good health. CDR3 residues: CASSLDSGVNTEAFF. CDR3 in DNA: TGTGCCAGCAGCTTAGATAGCGGGGTGAACACTGAAGCTTTCTTT.